What follows are 9 T cell receptor beta chains derived from one specimen sequenced in a study of T cell responses to AZD1222 COVID-19 vaccine. Repertoires were generated with immunoSEQ multiplex PCR, while TCRdb's copy carries only in-frame clones and drops some. The table shows around 130,000 clones, with roughly 86% occurring only once. The material sequenced was peripheral blood, taken on day 0 of AZD1222 vaccination. The receptor set was obtained from an adult in good health.

The rearrangement joins TRBV3-1 (or the pseudogene TRBV3-2) to TRBJ1-5, with D uncertain. V was pared by 3 bases and J by 9 bases, with 12 bases between. The CDR3 contains 13 residues. CDR1 and CDR2 from the germline V gene are LGHDT and YNNKEL (reference sequence). DNA for the CDR3: TGTGCCAGCAGCCACGGAGAGAGTCGGCCCCAGCATTTT. Encoded protein: CASSHGESRPQHF.

This sequence joins TRBV5-1 and TRBJ1-5, with D possibly matching TRBD1 (6 bases). CDR1 and CDR2 (germline): SGHRS, YFSETQ. CDR3 length equals 16 residues. Trimming pared 6 bases from V and 1 base from J, leaving 17 bases between. The CDR3 DNA follows: TGCGCCAGCACCCAACGACCAGGGGTAAGCAATCAGCCCCAGCATTTT. The encoded protein is CASTQRPGVSNQPQHF.

The V and J genes are TRBV7-2 and TRBJ2-3, with 10 positions matching TRBD2. V lost 3 bases to trimming and J lost 3 bases; unmatched junction nucleotides: 6. Germline-derived CDR1 and CDR2 are SGHTA and FQGNSA. The CDR3 is made up of 16 amino acids. The CDR3 DNA reads TGTGCCAGCAGCTTTGGTAGCGGGAGGTGGACAGATACGCAGTATTTT. The encoded protein is CASSFGSGRWTDTQYF.

The V and J genes are TRBV27 and TRBJ2-5; D is uncertain. The CDR3 length is 14 residues. Germline loops: CDR1 MNHEY, CDR2 SMNVEV (reference sequence). Trimming stripped 0 bases from V and 4 bases from J, with 9 bases between. CDR3 protein: CASSLSYPGETQYF. As DNA, the CDR3 is TGTGCCAGCAGTTTATCGTATCCTGGAGAGACCCAGTACTTC.

The chain joins TRBV5-6 to TRBJ1-2, with D unclear. Germline V gives CDR1 SGHDT, CDR2 YYEEEE. V lost 3 bases and J lost 5, with 17 bases in between. CDR3 length: 15 residues. Here the CDR3 DNA reads TGTGCCAGCAGCTCCCCGGGAGGGCCGCGGTATGGCTACACCTTC. Its translation is CASSSPGGPRYGYTF.

V usage is TRBV7-8 and J usage is TRBJ1-4; D gene ambiguous. Trimming shortened V by 0 bases and J by 0 bases, and 23 bases separated the two germline ends. The CDR3 runs to 21 residues. The germline V gene has CDR1 SGHVS and CDR2 FQNEAQ. CDR3 sequence: CASSLARVLTFGRATNEKLFF. Here the CDR3 DNA reads TGTGCCAGCAGCTTAGCTCGTGTTTTAACGTTCGGACGCGCAACTAATGAAAAACTGTTTTTT.

V is TRBV6-6 and J is TRBJ1-2; 8 nucleotides agree with TRBD1. From germline, CDR1 is MNHNY and CDR2 SVGAGI (reference sequence). The J segment lost 7 bases and the V segment lost 4 bases, leaving 5 bases of the junction unmatched. The CDR3 is 13 residues long. Here the CDR3 reads CASSSGQGGGYTF. In DNA form, the CDR3 reads TGTGCCAGCAGTTCCGGACAGGGCGGTGGCTACACCTTC.

CDR3 in amino acids: CAISGTPGFNTGELFF. The CDR3 DNA reads as TGTGCCATCAGTGGAACCCCGGGTTTTAACACCGGGGAGCTGTTTTTT. The gene calls are TRBV10-3 and TRBJ2-2; D call uncertain. The CDR3 sequence is 16 residues long. Germline V gene sequence: CDR1 ENHRY, CDR2 SYGVKD. The V and J ends lost 4 bases and 2 bases respectively, with 14 bases between them.

This chain links TRBV28 with TRBJ2-1; D remains unclear. This CDR3 region has 14 residues. Germline V lookup: CDR1 MDHEN, CDR2 SYDVKM. V was cut by 6 bases and J by 10 bases, with 19 bases left in between. The CDR3 sequence: CASSATSLGKEQFF. CDR3 nucleotide sequence: TGTGCCAGCAGCGCTACCTCCCTAGGGAAAGAGCAGTTCTTC.